The clone carrying this T cell receptor beta chain has only a few counts. This sample is part of a study of human T cells and chemical hapten exposure. Turning to the study itself: The study traced per-sample TCR yield variation mainly to small differences in pooled library volumes.

Germline CDR1 MGHRA, CDR2 YSYEKL. This CDR3 is built from 13 residues. V was shortened by 0 bases and J by 10 bases, with 12 bases between the two germline ends. The library tagged individual cDNA molecules with unique molecular identifiers. TCRdb reprocessed the RACE reads with MiXCR, giving one entry per CDR3 protein. The table shows 55,000 to 75,000 distinct CDR3 sequences, with around 7% occurring only once. The time point denotes: pre-sensitization, week 0. Treatment indicated: therapeutic diphenylcyclopropenone sensitization with weekly scalp DPC. This TCR came from a woman aged 25 to 45 with alopecia areata. Some clones in this sample may be carry-over from other donors' samples. This specimen consisted of whole blood, obtained in connection with sensitization to the hapten diphenylcyclopropenone (DPC). The chain recombines TRBV4-1 with TRBJ1-1, with D hard to call. CDR3 bases: TGCGCCAGCAGCCAAGATTGGGGAGGAAGAGCTTTCTTT. It is translated as CASSQDWGGRAFF.